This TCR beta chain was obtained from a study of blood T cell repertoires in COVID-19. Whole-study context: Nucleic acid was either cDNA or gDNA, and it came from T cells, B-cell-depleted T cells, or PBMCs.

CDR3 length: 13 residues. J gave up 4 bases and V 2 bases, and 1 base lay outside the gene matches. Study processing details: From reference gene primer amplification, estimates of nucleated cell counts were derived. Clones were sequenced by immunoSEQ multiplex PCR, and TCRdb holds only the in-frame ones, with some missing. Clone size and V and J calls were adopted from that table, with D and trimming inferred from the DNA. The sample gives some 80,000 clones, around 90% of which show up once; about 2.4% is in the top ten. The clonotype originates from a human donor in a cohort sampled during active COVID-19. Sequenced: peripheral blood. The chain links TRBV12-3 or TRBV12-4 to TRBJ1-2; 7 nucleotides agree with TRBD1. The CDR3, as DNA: TGTGCCAGCAGTTTAAACAGGGGCTATGGCTACACCTTC. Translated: CASSLNRGYGYTF.